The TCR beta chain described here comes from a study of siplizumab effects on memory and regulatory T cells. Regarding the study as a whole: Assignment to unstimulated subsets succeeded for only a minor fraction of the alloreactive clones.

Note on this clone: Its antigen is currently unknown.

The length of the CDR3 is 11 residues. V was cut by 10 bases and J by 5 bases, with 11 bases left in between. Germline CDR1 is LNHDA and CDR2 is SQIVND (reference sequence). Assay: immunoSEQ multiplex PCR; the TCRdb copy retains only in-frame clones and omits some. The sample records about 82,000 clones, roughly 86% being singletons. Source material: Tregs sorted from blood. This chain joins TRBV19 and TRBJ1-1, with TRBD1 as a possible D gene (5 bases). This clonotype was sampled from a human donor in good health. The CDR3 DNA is TGTGCCACGGGGGGGTGGACTGAAGCTTTCTTT. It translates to CATGGWTEAFF.